This paragraph covers one TCR beta chain sequence. Its matching antigen is unknown. This table comes from immunoSEQ multiplex PCR, and its TCRdb copy is limited to in-frame clones, with some not included. The sample contains about 74,000 clones, approximately 84% of which appear only once. This specimen comes from a study of OX40 agonist ivuxolimab in advanced cancers. Turning to the study itself: Subjects had a mean age of around 60 years, with a range of roughly 20 to 79; around 80% were male.

The CDR3 spans 15 residues. The V gene's germline CDR1 is SGHRS and CDR2 YFSETQ. Trimming pared 3 bases from V and 10 bases from J, leaving 19 bases between. General study results and limits: Among some nonresponders, normalized T-cell clonal expansion was also low.

This clonotype was sampled from an adult with an advanced solid tumor such as melanoma, head and neck, liver or kidney cancer. The chain employs TRBV5-1 and TRBJ1-4; possibly TRBD1 for D (5 bases). The specimen comprised CD4+ or CD8+ T cells sorted from blood, sampled in a trial of the OX40 agonist ivuxolimab. The CDR3 DNA reads as TGCGCCAGCAGCTCGATGGGGACCGGGGACGGAAAACTGTTTTTT. Its translation is CASSSMGTGDGKLFF.